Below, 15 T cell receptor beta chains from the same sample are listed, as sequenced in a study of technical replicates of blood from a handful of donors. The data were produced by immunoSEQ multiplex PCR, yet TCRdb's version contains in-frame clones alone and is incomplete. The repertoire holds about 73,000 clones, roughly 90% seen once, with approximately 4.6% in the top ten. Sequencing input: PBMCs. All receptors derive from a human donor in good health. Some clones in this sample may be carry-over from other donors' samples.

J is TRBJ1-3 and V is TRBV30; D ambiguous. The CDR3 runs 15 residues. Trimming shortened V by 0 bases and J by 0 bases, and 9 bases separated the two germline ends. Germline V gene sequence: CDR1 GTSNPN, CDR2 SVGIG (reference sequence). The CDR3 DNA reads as TGTGCCTGGAGTGTATCCCTCGTCTCTGGAAACACCATATATTTT. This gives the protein CAWSVSLVSGNTIYF.

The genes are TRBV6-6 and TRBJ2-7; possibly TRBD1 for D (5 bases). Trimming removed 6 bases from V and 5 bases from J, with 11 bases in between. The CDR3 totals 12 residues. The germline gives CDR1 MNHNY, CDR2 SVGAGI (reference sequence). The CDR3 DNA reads TGTGCCAGCAGACCAGGGTCCCACGAGCAGTACTTC. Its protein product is CASRPGSHEQYF.

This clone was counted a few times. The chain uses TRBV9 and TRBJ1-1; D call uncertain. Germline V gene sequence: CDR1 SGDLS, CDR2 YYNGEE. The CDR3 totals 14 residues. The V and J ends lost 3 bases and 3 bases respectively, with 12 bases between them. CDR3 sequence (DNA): TGTGCCAGCAGCGACGCGGAGAGGGACACTGAAGCTTTCTTT. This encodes CASSDAERDTEAFF.

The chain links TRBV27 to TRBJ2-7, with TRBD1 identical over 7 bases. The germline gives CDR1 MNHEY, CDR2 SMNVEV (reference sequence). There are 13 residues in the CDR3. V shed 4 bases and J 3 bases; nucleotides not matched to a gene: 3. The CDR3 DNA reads TGTGCCAGCAGTTCTTGGACAGGCTACGAGCAGTACTTC. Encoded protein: CASSSWTGYEQYF.

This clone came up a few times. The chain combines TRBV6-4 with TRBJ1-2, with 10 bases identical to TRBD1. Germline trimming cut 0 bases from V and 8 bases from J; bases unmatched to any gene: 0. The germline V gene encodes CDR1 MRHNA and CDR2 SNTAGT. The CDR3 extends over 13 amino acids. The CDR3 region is CASSDSTGGGYTF. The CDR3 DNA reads TGTGCCAGCAGTGACTCGACAGGGGGCGGCTACACCTTC.

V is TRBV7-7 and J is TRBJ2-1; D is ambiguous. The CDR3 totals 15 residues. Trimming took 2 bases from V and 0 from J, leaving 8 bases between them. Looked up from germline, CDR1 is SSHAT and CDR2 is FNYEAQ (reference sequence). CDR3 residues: CASSLTESSYNEQFF. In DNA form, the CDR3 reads TGTGCCAGCAGCTTAACTGAAAGCTCCTACAATGAGCAGTTCTTC.

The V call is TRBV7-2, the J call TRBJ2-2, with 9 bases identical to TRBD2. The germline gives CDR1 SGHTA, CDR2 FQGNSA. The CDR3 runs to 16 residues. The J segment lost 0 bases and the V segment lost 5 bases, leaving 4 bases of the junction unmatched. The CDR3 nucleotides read TGTGCCAGCAGCCCCTTAGCGGGAGCGAACACCGGGGAGCTGTTTTTT. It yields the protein CASSPLAGANTGELFF. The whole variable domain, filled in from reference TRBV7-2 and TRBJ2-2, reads GAGVSQSPSNKVTEKGKDVELRCDPISGHTALYWYRQSLGQGLEFLIYFQGNSAPDKSGLPSDRFSAERTGGSVSTLTIQRTQQEDSAVYLCASSPLAGANTGELFFGEGSRLTVL.

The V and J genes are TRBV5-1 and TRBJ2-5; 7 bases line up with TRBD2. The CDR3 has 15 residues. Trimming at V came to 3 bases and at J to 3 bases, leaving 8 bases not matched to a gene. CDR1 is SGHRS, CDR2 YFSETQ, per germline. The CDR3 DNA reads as TGCGCCAGCAGCTACGCTAGCGGTCCAGAAGAGACCCAGTACTTC. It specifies CASSYASGPEETQYF.

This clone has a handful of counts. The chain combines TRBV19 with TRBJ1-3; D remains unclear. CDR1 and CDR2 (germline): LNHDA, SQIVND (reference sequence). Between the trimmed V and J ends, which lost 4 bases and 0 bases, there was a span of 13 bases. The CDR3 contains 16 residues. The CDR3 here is CASSKGLTISGNTIYF. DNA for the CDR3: TGTGCCAGTAGTAAAGGACTCACGATCTCTGGAAACACCATATATTTT.

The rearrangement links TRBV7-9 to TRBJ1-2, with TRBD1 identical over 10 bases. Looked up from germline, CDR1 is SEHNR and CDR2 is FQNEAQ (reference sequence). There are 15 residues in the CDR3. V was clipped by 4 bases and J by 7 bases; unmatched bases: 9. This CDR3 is CASSSTGTGVAGYTF. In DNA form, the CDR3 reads TGTGCCAGCAGCTCGACCGGGACAGGGGTGGCTGGCTACACCTTC.

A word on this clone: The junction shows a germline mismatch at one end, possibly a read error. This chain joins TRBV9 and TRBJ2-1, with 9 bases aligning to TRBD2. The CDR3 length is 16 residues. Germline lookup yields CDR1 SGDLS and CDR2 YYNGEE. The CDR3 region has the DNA TGCGCCAGCAGCAAGGAGGGCGGGAGGGCCTACAATGAGCAGTTCTTC. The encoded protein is CASSKEGGRAYNEQFF. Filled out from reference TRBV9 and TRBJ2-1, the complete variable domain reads DSGVTQTPKHLITATGQRVTLRCSPRSGDLSVYWYQQSLDQGLQFLIQYYNGEERAKGNILERFSAQQFPDLHSELNLSSLELGDSALYFCASSKEGGRAYNEQFFGPGTRLTVL.

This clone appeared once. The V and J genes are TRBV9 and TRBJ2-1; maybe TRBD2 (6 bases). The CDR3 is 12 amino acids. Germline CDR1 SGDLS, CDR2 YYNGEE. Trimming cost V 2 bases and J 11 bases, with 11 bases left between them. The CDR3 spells CASSVVAGQQFF. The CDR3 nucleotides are TGTGCCAGCAGCGTGGTGGCGGGACAGCAGTTCTTC.

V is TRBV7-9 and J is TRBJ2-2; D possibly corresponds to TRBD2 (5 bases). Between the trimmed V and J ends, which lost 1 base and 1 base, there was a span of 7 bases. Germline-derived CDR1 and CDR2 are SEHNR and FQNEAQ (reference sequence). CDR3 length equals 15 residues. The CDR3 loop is CASSLVAGNTGELFF. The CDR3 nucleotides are TGTGCCAGCAGCTTAGTTGCGGGGAACACCGGGGAGCTGTTTTTT.

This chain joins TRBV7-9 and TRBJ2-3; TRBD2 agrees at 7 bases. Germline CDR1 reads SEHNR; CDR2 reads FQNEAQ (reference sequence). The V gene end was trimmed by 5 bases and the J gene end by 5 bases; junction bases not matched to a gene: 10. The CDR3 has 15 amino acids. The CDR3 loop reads CASSTTTGGGDTQYF. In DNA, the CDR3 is TGTGCCAGCAGCACCACGACGGGAGGTGGAGATACGCAGTATTTT.

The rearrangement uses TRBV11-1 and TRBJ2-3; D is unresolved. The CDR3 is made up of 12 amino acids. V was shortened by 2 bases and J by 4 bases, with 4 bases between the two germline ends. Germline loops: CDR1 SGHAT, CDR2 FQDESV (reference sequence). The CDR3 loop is CASSLHSDTQYF. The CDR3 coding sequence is TGTGCCAGCAGCTTACACTCAGATACGCAGTATTTT.